These 17 T cell receptor beta chains came from one sample sequenced in a study of T-cell reconstitution after alpha-beta-depleted transplantation in children. Unique molecular identifiers were incorporated during preparation of the TCRbeta library. TCRdb fed the PCR reads into MiXCR, producing one record per CDR3 protein. Counted here are a few hundred thousand distinct CDR3 sequences, 11% occurring once; the ten biggest clones make up 28%. Sequences were derived from PBMCs, sampled before TCRalphabeta/CD19-depleted stem cell transplant. The source of these receptors is a child younger than two with acute myeloid leukemia, due to receive a stem cell transplant.

This clonotype was observed many times. This chain links TRBV29-1 with TRBJ1-1; D is unclear. CDR3 length: 14 residues. Trimming shortened V by 7 bases and J by 0 bases, and 15 bases separated the two germline ends. The germline gives CDR1 SQVTM, CDR2 ANQGSEA. CDR3 bases: TGCAGCGCCAAACCCGAACAGTTGAACACTGAAGCTTTCTTT. This codes for CSAKPEQLNTEAFF.

This clonotype occurred many times. J is TRBJ1-5 and V is TRBV12-3 or TRBV12-4; 9 bases match TRBD1. This CDR3 has 13 residues. The J segment lost 6 bases and the V segment lost 6 bases, leaving 3 bases of the junction unmatched. CDR3 residues: CASRQQGAQPQHF. In DNA, the CDR3 is TGTGCCAGCAGGCAACAGGGGGCTCAGCCCCAGCATTTT.

The chain links TRBV10-3 to TRBJ1-1; 7 nucleotides match TRBD1. Per germline, CDR1 ENHRY and CDR2 SYGVKD. The CDR3 has 14 amino acids. The V segment lost 5 bases and the J segment 0 bases; nucleotides outside the gene matches: 3. CDR3 sequence reads: CAISRDSMNTEAFF. The CDR3, as DNA: TGTGCCATCAGTCGGGACAGTATGAACACTGAAGCTTTCTTT.

In this sample, this clonotype turned up many times. The chain employs TRBV24-1 and TRBJ2-7; the D gene could be TRBD1 or TRBD2 (7 bases each). V lost 3 bases and J 5 bases, leaving 16 bases between the germline ends. The CDR3 is 15 amino acids. Germline V lookup: CDR1 KGHDR, CDR2 SFDVKD. For the CDR3, the DNA is TGTGCCACCAGTGATAGCGGGACAGAGAAGCACGAGCAGTACTTC. It codes for CATSDSGTEKHEQYF.

The table lists this clonotype with many counts. The J gene is TRBJ2-7, the V gene TRBV20-1, with D perhaps TRBD2 (5 bases). The germline V gene has CDR1 DFQATT and CDR2 SNEGSKA (reference sequence). The CDR3 has 10 amino acids. V was trimmed by 3 bases and J by 11 bases, leaving 11 bases between them. The CDR3 here is CSARATREYF. CDR3 sequence (DNA): TGCAGTGCTAGGGCTACGCGGGAGTACTTC.

The V gene is TRBV10-3, the J gene TRBJ2-3; TRBD2 matches at 14 bases. Looked up from germline, CDR1 is ENHRY and CDR2 is SYGVKD. The CDR3 loop spans 14 amino acids. V shed 9 bases and J 8 bases; nucleotides not matched to a gene: 7. In DNA, the CDR3 is TGTGCCATAGGGACTAGCGGGGGACAGGGTACGCAGTATTTT. It yields the protein CAIGTSGGQGTQYF.

This clonotype was counted many times. The gene calls are TRBV5-1 and TRBJ2-1; tentatively, D is TRBD2 (6 bases). Germline CDR1 and CDR2: SGHRS and YFSETQ. The CDR3 length is 14 residues. Trimming took off 5 bases at V and 3 bases at J, with 12 bases between the two ends. The CDR3 sequence is CASRAGWGYNEQFF. CDR3 coding DNA: TGCGCCAGCAGGGCGGGATGGGGCTACAATGAGCAGTTCTTC.

This clonotype was seen many times. The chain employs TRBV6-1 and TRBJ1-6; D is perhaps TRBD1 (5 bases). This CDR3 region has 14 residues. V was shortened by 5 bases and J by 8 bases, with 13 bases between the two germline ends. Germline V gene data show CDR1 as MNHNS and CDR2 as SASEGT. The DNA for the CDR3 is TGTGCCAGCAGTCCCGGGACCCCCGATTCACCCCTCCACTTT. This codes for CASSPGTPDSPLHF.

On this clonotype: A much larger clone lies a single base off, so this may be a read error. The V call is TRBV11-2, the J call TRBJ2-7; 10 nucleotides line up with TRBD1. This CDR3 region has 14 residues. V trimming: 8 bases; J trimming: 5 bases; junction bases outside the gene matches: 9. Germline CDR1 and CDR2: SGHAT and FQNNGV. DNA of the CDR3: TGTGCCAGCTGCGCCAGACAGGGGGCAAACGAGCAGTACTTC. Amino acids: CASCARQGANEQYF.

Turning to this clonotype: Since a much larger clone is just one base distant, this may be a read error. The rearrangement uses TRBV12-3 or TRBV12-4 and TRBJ1-2; a weak D match, TRBD1 (5 bases). CDR3 length: 12 residues. In nucleotides, the CDR3 is TGTGCCAGCAGTTGGGGGGACTATGGCGACACCTTC. Its protein is CASSWGDYGDTF.

This clonotype was seen ten or more times. The chain couples TRBV5-1 to TRBJ1-1, with D perhaps TRBD1 (5 bases). The CDR3 consists of 13 residues. In germline, CDR1 is SGHRS, CDR2 YFSETQ. V was pared by 4 bases and J by 0 bases, with 7 bases between. This CDR3 reads CASSGGLNTEAFF. The CDR3 DNA is TGCGCCAGCAGCGGGGGTTTGAACACTGAAGCTTTCTTT.

This clonotype occurred a few times. CDR3 amino acids: CASSVASSYEQYF. Written as DNA, the CDR3 is TGTGCCAGCAGCGTAGCGTCCTCCTACGAGCAGTACTTC. The chain has TRBV9 and TRBJ2-7, with no clear D. Trimming cost V 0 bases and J 0 bases, with 4 bases left between them. Germline V CDR1 and CDR2: SGDLS, YYNGEE. This CDR3 comprises 13 residues.

This clonotype was counted many times. The CDR3 is CASSINLAGRLTGEQFF. The CDR3 bases are TGTGCCAGCAGCATAAATTTAGCGGGTAGGTTAACTGGTGAGCAGTTCTTC. The chain couples TRBV7-9 to TRBJ2-1, with 7 bases identical to TRBD2. Germline CDR1 is SEHNR and CDR2 is FQNEAQ (reference sequence). The CDR3 contains 17 residues. The junction had 19 bases not matched to a gene; V was cut back by 5 bases and J by 9 bases.

This clonotype was seen repeatedly, ten times or more. The chain employs TRBV7-9 and TRBJ2-2, with D possibly matching TRBD2 (6 bases). V shed 5 bases and J shed 5 bases, with 15 bases lying between them. The CDR3 loop spans 15 amino acids. CDR1 and CDR2 from the germline V gene are SEHNR and FQNEAQ (reference sequence). The chain's CDR3 is CASSATGVLTGELFF. DNA for the CDR3: TGTGCCAGCAGCGCAACGGGGGTCCTTACCGGGGAGCTGTTTTTT.

V usage is TRBV6-1 and J usage is TRBJ2-7; weak D call: TRBD1 (5 bases). Germline V gene sequence: CDR1 MNHNS, CDR2 SASEGT. V was shortened by 4 bases and J by 5 bases, with 9 bases between the two germline ends. CDR3 length: 12 amino acids. CDR3 coding DNA: TGTGCCAGCAGTGGCGTACAGGACGAGCAGTACTTC. Residues: CASSGVQDEQYF.

This clonotype was observed many times. The chain couples TRBV15 to TRBJ1-5, with 7 bases identical to TRBD1. Germline-derived CDR1 and CDR2 are LNHNV and YYDKDF (reference sequence). V gave up 5 bases and J gave up 5 bases; unmatched junction bases: 9. The CDR3 consists of 15 residues. CDR3 sequence: CATSPDRAVDQPQHF. CDR3 sequence (DNA): TGTGCCACCAGCCCTGACAGGGCGGTTGATCAGCCCCAGCATTTT.

This clonotype was recorded many times. The V call is TRBV18, the J call TRBJ1-5; 7 positions match TRBD1. This CDR3 spans 13 amino acids. V trimming: 3 bases; J trimming: 8 bases; junction bases outside the gene matches: 4. Germline CDR1 and CDR2: KGHSH and LQKENI. As DNA, the CDR3 is TGTGCCAGCTCACCTCGCAGGGGGGAGCCCCAGCATTTT. Protein product: CASSPRRGEPQHF.